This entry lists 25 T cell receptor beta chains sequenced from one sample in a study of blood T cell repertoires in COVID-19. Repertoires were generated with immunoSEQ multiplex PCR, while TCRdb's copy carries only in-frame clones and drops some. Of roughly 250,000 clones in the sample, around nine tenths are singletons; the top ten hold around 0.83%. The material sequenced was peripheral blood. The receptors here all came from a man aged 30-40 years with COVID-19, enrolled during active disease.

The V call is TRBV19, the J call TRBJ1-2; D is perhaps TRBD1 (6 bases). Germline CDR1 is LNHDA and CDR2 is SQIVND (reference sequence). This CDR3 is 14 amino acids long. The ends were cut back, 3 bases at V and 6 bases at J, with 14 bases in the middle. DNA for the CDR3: TGTGCCAGTAGTATGTACAGGACAGAAAATGGCTACACCTTC. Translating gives CASSMYRTENGYTF. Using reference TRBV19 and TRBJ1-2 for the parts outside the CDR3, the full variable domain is DGGITQSPKYLFRKEGQNVTLSCEQNLNHDAMYWYRQDPGQGLRLIYYSQIVNDFQKGDIAEGYSVSREKKESFPLTVTSAQKNPTAFYLCASSMYRTENGYTFGSGTRLTVV.

In DNA form, the CDR3 reads TGTGCCAGCTCACCAACCGGACAGGGCAGACATGGCTACACCTTC. Translated: CASSPTGQGRHGYTF. The chain has TRBV18 and TRBJ1-2; 8 bases fit TRBD1. The CDR3 consists of 15 residues. Germline loops: CDR1 KGHSH, CDR2 LQKENI. The ends lost 2 bases at V and 6 bases at J; junction bases unmatched: 8.

CDR3 residues: CASSPVGQISLDTQYF. CDR3 bases: TGTGCCAGCAGTCCAGTGGGACAGATCTCTTTGGATACGCAGTATTTT. This sequence joins TRBV25-1 and TRBJ2-3; TRBD1 matches at 7 bases. Looked up from germline, CDR1 is MGHDK and CDR2 is SYGVNS. The CDR3 totals 16 residues. V was pared by 5 bases and J by 6 bases, with 14 bases of the junction left unmatched.

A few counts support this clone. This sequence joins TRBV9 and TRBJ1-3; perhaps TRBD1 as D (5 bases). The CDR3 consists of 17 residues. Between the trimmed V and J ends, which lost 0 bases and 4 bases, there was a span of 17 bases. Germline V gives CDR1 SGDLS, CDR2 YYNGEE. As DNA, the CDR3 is TGTGCCAGCAGCGTAGCCGCCCTGGGGGGAGCGGGAAACACCATATATTTT. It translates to CASSVAALGGAGNTIYF.

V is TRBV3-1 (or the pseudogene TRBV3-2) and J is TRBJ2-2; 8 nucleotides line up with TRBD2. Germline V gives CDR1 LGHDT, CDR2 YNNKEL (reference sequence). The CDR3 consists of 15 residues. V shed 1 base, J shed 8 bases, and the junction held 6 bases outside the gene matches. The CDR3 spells CASSQGTSLRGELFF. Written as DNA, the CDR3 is TGTGCCAGCAGCCAAGGGACTAGCCTAAGGGGGGAGCTGTTTTTT.

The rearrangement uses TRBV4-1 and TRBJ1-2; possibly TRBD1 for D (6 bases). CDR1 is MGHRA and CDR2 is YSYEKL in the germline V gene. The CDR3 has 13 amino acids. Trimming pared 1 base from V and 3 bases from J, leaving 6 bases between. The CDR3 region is CASSQGTDYGYTF. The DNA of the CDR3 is TGCGCCAGCAGCCAAGGGACAGACTATGGCTACACCTTC.

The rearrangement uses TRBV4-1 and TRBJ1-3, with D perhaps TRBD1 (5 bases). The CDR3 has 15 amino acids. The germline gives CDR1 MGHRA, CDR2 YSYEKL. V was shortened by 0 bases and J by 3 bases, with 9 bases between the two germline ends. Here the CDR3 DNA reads TGCGCCAGCAGCCAAGATTCAGGGAATGGAAACACCATATATTTT. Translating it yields CASSQDSGNGNTIYF.

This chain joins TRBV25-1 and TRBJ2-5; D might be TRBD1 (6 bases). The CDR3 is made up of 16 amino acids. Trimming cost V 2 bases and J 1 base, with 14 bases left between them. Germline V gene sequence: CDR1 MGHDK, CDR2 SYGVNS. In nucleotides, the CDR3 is TGTGCCAGCAGTGAACAAGGGGGACATTCCCAAGAGACCCAGTACTTC. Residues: CASSEQGGHSQETQYF.

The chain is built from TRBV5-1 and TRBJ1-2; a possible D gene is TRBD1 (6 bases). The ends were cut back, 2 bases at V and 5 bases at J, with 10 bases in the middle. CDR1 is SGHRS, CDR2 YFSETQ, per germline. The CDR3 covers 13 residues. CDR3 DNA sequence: TGCGCCAGCAGCTTACAGGGATATTATGGCTACACCTTC. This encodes CASSLQGYYGYTF.

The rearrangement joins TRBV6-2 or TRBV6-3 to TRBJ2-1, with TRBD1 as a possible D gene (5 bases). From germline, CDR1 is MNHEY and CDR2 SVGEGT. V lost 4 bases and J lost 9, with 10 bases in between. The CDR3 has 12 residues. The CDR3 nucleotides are TGTGCCAGCAGTTTTGACAGCTTTGAGCAGTTCTTC. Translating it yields CASSFDSFEQFF.

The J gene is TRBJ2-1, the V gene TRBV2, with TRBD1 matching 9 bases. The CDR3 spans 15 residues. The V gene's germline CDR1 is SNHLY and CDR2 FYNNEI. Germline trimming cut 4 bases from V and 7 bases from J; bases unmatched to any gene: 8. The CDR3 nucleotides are TGTGCCAGCAGTGTCCGACAGGGGGTCATTAATGAGCAGTTCTTC. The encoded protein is CASSVRQGVINEQFF.

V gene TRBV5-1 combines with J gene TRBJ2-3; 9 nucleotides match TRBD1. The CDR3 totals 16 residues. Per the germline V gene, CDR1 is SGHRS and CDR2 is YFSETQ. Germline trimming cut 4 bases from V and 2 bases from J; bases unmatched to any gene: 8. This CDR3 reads CASSTARDRVTDTQYF. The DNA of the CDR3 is TGCGCCAGCAGCACAGCCCGGGACAGGGTCACAGATACGCAGTATTTT.

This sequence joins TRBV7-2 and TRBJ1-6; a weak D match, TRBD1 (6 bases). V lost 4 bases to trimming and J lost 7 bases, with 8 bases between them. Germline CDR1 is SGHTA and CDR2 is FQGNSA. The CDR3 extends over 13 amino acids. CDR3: CASSWQGNSPLHF. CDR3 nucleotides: TGTGCCAGCAGCTGGCAGGGGAATTCACCCCTCCACTTT.

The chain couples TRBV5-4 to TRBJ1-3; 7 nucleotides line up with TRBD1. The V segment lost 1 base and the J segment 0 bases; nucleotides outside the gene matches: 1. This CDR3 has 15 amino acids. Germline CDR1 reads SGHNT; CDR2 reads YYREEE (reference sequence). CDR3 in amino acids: CASSLQGDSGNTIYF. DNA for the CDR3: TGTGCCAGCAGCTTGCAGGGGGACTCTGGAAACACCATATATTTT. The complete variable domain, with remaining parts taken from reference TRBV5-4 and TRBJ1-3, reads ETGVTQSPTHLIKTRGQQVTLRCSSQSGHNTVSWYQQALGQGPQFIFQYYREEENGRGNFPPRFSGLQFPNYSSELNVNALELDDSALYLCASSLQGDSGNTIYFGEGSWLTVV.

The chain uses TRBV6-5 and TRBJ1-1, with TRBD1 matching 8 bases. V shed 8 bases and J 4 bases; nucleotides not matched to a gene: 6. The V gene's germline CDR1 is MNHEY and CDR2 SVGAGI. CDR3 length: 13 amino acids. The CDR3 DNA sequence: TGTGCCAGCGCACGACAGGGGACCACTGAAGCTTTCTTT. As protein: CASARQGTTEAFF.

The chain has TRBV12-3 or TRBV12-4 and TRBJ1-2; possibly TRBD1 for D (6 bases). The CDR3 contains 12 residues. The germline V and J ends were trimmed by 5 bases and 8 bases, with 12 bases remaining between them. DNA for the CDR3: TGTGCCAGCAGTCCTGGGGGCTGGGGCTACACCTTC. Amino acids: CASSPGGWGYTF.

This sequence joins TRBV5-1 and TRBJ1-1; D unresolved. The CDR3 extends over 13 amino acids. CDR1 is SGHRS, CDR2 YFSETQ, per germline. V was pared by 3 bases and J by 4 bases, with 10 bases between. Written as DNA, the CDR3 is TGCGCCAGCAGCTCACTATCGAGCACTGAAGCTTTCTTT. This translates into CASSSLSSTEAFF.

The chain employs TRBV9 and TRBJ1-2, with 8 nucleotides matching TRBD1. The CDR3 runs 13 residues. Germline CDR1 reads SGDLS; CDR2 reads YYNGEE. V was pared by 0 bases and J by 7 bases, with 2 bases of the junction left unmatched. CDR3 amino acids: CASSVGRGPGYTF. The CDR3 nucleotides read TGTGCCAGCAGCGTAGGCAGGGGGCCTGGCTACACCTTC.

CDR3: CASSFTGTGANQPQHF. The CDR3 DNA is TGTGCCAGCAGCTTTACCGGGACAGGGGCTAATCAGCCCCAGCATTTT. The chain joins TRBV7-2 to TRBJ1-5; 10 positions agree with TRBD1. This CDR3 is built from 16 residues. Germline CDR1 is SGHTA and CDR2 is FQGNSA. Unmatched junction bases numbered 6, after V lost 3 bases and J lost 4 bases.

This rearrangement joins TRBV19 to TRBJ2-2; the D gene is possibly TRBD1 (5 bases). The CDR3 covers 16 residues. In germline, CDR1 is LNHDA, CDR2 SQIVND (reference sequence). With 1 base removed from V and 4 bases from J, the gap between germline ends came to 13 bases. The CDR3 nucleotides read TGTGCCAGTAGTATAGCTGCCAGGGCGGTCACCGGGGAGCTGTTTTTT. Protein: CASSIAARAVTGELFF.

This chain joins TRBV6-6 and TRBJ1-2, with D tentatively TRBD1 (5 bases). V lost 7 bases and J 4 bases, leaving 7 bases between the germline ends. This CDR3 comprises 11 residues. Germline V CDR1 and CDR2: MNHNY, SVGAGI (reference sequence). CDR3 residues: CASTDSYGYTF. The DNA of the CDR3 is TGTGCCAGCACAGACAGCTATGGCTACACCTTC.

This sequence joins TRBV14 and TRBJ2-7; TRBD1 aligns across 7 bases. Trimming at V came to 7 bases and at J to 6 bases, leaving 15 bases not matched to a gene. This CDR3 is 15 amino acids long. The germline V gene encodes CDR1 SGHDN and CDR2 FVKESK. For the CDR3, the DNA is TGTGCCAGCAACCGGGATTGGAAGGGGGCGGGCGAGCAGTACTTC. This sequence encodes CASNRDWKGAGEQYF.

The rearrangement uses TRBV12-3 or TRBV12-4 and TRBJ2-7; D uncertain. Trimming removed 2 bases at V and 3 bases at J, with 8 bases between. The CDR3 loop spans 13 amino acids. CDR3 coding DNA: TGTGCCAGCAGTTTACAGGCCTTCTACGAGCAGTACTTC. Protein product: CASSLQAFYEQYF.

CDR3 amino acids: CASSQTGGAYQPQHF. Written as DNA, the CDR3 is TGCGCCAGCAGCCAGACAGGGGGCGCATATCAGCCCCAGCATTTT. The V gene is TRBV4-1, the J gene TRBJ1-5; 10 positions match TRBD1. The V segment lost 3 bases and the J segment 5 bases; nucleotides outside the gene matches: 4. The CDR3 loop spans 15 amino acids. Germline assignment: CDR1 MGHRA and CDR2 YSYEKL.

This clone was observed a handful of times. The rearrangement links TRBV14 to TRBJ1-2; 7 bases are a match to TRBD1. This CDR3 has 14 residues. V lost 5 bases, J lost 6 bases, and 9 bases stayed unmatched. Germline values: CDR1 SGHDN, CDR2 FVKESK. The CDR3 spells CASSFSTGAHGYTF. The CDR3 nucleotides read TGTGCCAGCAGCTTCTCAACAGGGGCCCATGGCTACACCTTC. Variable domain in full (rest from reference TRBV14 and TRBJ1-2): EAGVTQFPSHSVIEKGQTVTLRCDPISGHDNLYWYRRVMGKEIKFLLHFVKESKQDESGMPNNRFLAERTGGTYSTLKVQPAELEDSGVYFCASSFSTGAHGYTFGSGTRLTVV.